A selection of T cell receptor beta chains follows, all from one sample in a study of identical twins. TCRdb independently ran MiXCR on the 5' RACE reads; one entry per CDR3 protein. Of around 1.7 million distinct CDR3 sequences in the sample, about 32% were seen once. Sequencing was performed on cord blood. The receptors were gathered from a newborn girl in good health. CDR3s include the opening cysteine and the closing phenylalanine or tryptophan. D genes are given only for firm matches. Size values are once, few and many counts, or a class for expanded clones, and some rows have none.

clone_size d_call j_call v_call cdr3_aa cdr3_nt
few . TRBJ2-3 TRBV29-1 CSVEVHPSALADTQYF TGCAGCGTTGAAGTCCATCCTAGCGCCTTGGCAGATACGCAGTATTTT
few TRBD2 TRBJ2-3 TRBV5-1 CASSFPSGRLGKGTDTQYF TGCGCCAGCAGCTTCCCTAGCGGAAGGCTCGGGAAGGGCACAGATACGCAGTATTTT
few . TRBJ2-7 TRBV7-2 CASSLRIYEQYF TGTGCCAGCAGCTTAAGGATCTACGAGCAGTACTTC
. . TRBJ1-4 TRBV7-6 CASSPYRATNEKLFF TGTGCCAGCAGCCCTTATCGGGCAACTAATGAAAAACTGTTTTTT
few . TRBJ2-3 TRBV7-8 CASSLVRARGRPDTQYF TGTGCCAGCAGCTTAGTGCGAGCAAGAGGGCGGCCAGATACGCAGTATTTT
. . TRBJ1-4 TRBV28 CASCLGNSEKLFF TGTGCCAGCTGCCTTGGGAATAGTGAAAAACTGTTTTTT
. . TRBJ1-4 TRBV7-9 CASSSPYLGSTNEKLFF TGTGCCAGCAGCTCCCCATATTTGGGCTCAACTAATGAAAAACTGTTTTTT
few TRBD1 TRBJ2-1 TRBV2 CASSLRTGRDNEQFF TGTGCCAGCAGCCTTAGGACAGGGCGCGACAATGAGCAGTTCTTC
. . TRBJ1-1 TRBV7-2 CASSRGLGTDTEAFF TGTGCCAGCAGTCGAGGACTCGGGACGGACACTGAAGCTTTCTTT
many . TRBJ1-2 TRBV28 CASSGSRDGPNYGYTF TGTGCCAGCAGTGGATCCCGGGACGGCCCTAACTATGGCTACACCTTC
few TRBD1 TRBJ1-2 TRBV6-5 CASRPGQGAYGYTF TGTGCCAGCAGGCCGGGACAGGGGGCATATGGCTACACCTTC
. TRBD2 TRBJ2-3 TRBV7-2 CASSLGATSGGLTDTQYF TGTGCCAGCAGCTTAGGGGCTACTAGCGGGGGGCTCACAGATACGCAGTATTTT
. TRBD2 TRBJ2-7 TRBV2 CASSPSGISHEQYF TGTGCCAGCAGTCCTAGCGGGATTTCCCACGAGCAGTACTTC
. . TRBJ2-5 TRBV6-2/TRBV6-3 CASRPQYQETQYF TGTGCCAGCAGACCCCAGTACCAAGAGACCCAGTACTTC
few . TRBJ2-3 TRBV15 CATSSPHPTDTQYF TGTGCCACCAGCAGTCCCCACCCCACAGATACGCAGTATTTT
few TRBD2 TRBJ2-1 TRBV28 CASSSGLAGVFEQFF TGTGCCAGCAGTTCGGGACTAGCGGGCGTTTTTGAGCAGTTCTTC
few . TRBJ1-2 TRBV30 CAWSVSFYGYTF TGTGCCTGGAGTGTCAGTTTCTATGGCTACACCTTC
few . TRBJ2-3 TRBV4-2 CASSALGVGPTDTQYF TGTGCCAGCAGCGCCCTCGGGGTGGGGCCCACAGATACGCAGTATTTT
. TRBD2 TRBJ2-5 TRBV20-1 CSARLAGGLQETQYF TGCAGTGCTAGACTAGCGGGGGGGCTTCAAGAGACCCAGTACTTC
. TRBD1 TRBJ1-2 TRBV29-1 CSVTTGGSGYGYTF TGCAGCGTGACAACAGGGGGTTCTGGCTATGGCTACACCTTC
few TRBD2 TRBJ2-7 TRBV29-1 CSVDLAGAYEQYF TGCAGCGTTGATCTAGCGGGAGCCTACGAGCAGTACTTC
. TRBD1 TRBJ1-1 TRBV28 CASLRTGFVSEAFF TGTGCCAGCCTCCGGACAGGGTTTGTTTCTGAAGCTTTCTTT
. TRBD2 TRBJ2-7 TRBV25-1 CASSDPSGRIYNEQYF TGTGCCAGCAGTGATCCTAGCGGCCGTATCTACAATGAGCAGTACTTC
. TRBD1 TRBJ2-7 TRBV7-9 CASRGDREVEEQYF TGTGCCAGCAGGGGGGACAGAGAGGTAGAGGAGCAGTACTTC
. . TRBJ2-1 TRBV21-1 CACSKEQDRVKYNEQFF TGTGCCTGCAGCAAAGAGCAGGACAGGGTAAAGTACAATGAGCAGTTCTTC
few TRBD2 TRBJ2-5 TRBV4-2 CASSQVAGGNNEQYF TGTGCCAGCAGCCAAGTAGCGGGTGGCAACAATGAGCAGTACTTC
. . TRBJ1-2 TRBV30 CAWSPGEGYGYTF TGTGCCTGGAGCCCCGGTGAAGGCTATGGCTACACCTTC
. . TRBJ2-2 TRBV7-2 CASSSMGGELFF TGTGCCAGCAGCTCAATGGGCGGGGAGCTGTTTTTT
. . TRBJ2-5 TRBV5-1 CASRGTSKETQYF TGCGCCAGCAGGGGGACTTCTAAAGAGACCCAGTACTTC
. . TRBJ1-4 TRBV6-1 CASRGQPARNEELFF TGTGCCAGCAGAGGACAGCCAGCCAGAAATGAAGAACTGTTTTTT
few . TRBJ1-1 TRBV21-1 CASSKVRGTVEAFF TGTGCCAGCAGCAAAGTAAGGGGGACAGTCGAAGCTTTCTTT
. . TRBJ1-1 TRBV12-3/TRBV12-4 CTSSAGSTEAFF TGTACCAGCAGCGCCGGTAGTACTGAAGCTTTCTTT
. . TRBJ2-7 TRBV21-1 CASSIILPYEQYF TGTGCCAGCAGCATCATCCTTCCCTACGAGCAGTACTTC
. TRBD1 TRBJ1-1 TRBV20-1 CSAFKDRGGTEAFF TGCAGTGCTTTTAAAGACAGGGGGGGCACTGAAGCTTTCTTT
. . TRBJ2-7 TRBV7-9 CASSSPRQSSYEQYF TGTGCCAGCAGCTCCCCTCGACAGAGCTCCTACGAGCAGTACTTC
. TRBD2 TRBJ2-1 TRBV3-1 CASSQERERQFF TGTGCCAGCAGCCAAGAGCGGGAGCGACAGTTCTTC
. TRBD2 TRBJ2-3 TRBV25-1 CASSEGAGGTSTDTQYF TGTGCCAGCAGTGAAGGAGCGGGAGGTACTAGCACAGATACGCAGTATTTT
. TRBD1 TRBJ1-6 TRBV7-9 CASSSTGGLSPLHF TGTGCCAGCAGCTCGACAGGGGGGCTCTCACCCCTCCACTTT
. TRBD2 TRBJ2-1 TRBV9 CASSLPGTSREQFF TGTGCCAGCAGCCTTCCCGGGACTAGCAGGGAGCAGTTCTTC
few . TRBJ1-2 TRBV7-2 CASSLYRAELNYGYTF TGTGCCAGCAGCTTATACAGGGCCGAGCTAAACTATGGCTACACCTTC
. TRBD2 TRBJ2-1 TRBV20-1 CSARDWRAGDEQFF TGCAGTGCTAGAGATTGGAGAGCGGGAGATGAGCAGTTCTTC